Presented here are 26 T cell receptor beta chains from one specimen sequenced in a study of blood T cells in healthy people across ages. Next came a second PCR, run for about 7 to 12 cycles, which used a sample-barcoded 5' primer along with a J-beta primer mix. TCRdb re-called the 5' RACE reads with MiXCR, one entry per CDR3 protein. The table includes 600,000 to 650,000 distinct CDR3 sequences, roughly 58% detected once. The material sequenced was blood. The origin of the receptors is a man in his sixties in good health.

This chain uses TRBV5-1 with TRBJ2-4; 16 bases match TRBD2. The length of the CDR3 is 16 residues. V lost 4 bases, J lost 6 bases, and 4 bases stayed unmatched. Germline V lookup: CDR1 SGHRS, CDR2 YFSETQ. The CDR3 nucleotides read TGCGCCAGCAGCCGGGGACTAGCGGGGGGGCGAAACATTCAGTACTTC. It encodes CASSRGLAGGRNIQYF.

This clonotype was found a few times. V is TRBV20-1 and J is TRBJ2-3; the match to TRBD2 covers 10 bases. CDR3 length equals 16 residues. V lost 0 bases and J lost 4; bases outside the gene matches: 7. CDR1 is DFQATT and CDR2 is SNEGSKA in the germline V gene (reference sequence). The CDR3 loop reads CSARENKRGGADTQYF. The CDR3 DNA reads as TGCAGTGCTAGAGAGAATAAGCGGGGGGGCGCAGATACGCAGTATTTT.

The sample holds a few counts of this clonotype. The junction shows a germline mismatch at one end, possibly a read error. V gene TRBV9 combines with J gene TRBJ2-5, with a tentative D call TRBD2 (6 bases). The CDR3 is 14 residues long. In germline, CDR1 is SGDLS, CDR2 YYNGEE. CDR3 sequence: CASSAFQGGETQYF. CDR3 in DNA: TGCGCCAGCAGCGCCTTTCAGGGAGGAGAGACCCAGTACTTC.

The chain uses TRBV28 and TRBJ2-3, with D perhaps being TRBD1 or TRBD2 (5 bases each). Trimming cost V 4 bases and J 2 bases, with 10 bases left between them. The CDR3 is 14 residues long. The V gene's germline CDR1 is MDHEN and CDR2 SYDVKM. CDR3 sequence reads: CASSSGANTDTQYF. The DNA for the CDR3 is TGTGCCAGCAGTTCCGGGGCGAACACAGATACGCAGTATTTT.

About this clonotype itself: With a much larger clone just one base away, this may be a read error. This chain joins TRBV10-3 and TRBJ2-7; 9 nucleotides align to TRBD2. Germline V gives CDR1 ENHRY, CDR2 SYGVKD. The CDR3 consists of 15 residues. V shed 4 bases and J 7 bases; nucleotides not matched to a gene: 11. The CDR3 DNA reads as TGTGCCATCAGTGGTAGCGGGGGCTCCTACAATGAGCAGTACTTC. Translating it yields CAISGSGGSYNEQYF.

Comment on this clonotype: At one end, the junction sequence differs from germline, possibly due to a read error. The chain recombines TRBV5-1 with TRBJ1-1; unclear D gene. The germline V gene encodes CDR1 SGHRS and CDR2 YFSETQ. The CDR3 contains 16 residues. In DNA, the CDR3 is TGCGCCAGTAGCTTGGGAGAGGGAGCCTCGAACACTGAAGCTTTCTTT. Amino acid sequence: CASSLGEGASNTEAFF.

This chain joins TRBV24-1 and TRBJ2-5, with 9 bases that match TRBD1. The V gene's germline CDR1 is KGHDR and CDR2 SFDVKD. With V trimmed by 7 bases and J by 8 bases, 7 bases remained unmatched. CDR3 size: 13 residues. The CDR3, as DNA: TGTGCCACCAGGCCCGGGGACAGGGAAACCCAGTACTTC. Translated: CATRPGDRETQYF.

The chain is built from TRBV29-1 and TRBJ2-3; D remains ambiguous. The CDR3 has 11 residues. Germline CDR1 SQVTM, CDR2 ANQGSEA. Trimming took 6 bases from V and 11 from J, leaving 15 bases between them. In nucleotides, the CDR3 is TGCAGCGTCGGGTCCGGGTTCATGCAGTATTTT. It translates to CSVGSGFMQYF.

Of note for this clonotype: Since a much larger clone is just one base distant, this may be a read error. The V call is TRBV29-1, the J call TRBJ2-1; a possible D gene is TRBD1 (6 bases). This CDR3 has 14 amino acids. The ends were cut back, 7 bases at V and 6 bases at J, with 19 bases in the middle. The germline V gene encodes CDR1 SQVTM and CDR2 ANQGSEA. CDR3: CSATRDKGPNEQFF. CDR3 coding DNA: TGCAGCGCGACCCGGGACAAGGGCCCCAATGAGCAGTTCTTC.

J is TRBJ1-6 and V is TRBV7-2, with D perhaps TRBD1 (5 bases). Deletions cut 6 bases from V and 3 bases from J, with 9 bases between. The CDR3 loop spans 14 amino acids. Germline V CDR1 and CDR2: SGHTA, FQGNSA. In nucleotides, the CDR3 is TGTGCCAGCAGTAGGGGAAACTATAATTCACCCCTCCACTTT. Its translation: CASSRGNYNSPLHF.

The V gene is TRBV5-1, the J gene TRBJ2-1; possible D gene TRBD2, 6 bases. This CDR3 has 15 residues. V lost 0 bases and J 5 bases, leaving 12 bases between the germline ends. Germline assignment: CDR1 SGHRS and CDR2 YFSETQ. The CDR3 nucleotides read TGCGCCAGCAGCTTGGCGCCAGGGACTCACAATGAGCAGTTCTTC. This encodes CASSLAPGTHNEQFF.

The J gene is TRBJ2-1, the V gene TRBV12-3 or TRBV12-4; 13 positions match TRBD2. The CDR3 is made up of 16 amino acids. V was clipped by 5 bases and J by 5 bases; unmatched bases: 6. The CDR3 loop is CASSPTSGGLHNEQFF. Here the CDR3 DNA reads TGTGCCAGCAGTCCGACTAGCGGGGGGCTGCACAATGAGCAGTTCTTC.

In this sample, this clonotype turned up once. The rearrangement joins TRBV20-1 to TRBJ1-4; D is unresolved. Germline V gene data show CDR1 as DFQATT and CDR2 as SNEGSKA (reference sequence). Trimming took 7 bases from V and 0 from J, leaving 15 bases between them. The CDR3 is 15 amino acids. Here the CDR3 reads CSVSSAPPTNEKLFF. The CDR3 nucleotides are TGCAGTGTTAGTTCAGCGCCGCCAACTAATGAAAAACTGTTTTTT.

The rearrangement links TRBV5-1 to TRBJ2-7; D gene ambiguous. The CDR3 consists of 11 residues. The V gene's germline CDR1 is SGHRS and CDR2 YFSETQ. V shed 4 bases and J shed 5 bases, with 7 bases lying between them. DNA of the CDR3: TGCGCCAGCAGCAACCGGGACGAGCAGTACTTC. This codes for CASSNRDEQYF.

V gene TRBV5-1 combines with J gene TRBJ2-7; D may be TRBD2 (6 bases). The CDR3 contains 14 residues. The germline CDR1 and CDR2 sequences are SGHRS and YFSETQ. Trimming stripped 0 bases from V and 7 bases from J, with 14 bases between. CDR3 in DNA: TGCGCCAGCAGCTTGGTGGGACCCGGAGGGGAGCAGTACTTC. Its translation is CASSLVGPGGEQYF. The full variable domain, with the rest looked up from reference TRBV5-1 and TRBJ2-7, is KAGVTQTPRYLIKTRGQQVTLSCSPISGHRSVSWYQQTPGQGLQFLFEYFSETQRNKGNFPGRFSGRQFSNSRSEMNVSTLELGDSALYLCASSLVGPGGEQYFGPGTRLTVT.

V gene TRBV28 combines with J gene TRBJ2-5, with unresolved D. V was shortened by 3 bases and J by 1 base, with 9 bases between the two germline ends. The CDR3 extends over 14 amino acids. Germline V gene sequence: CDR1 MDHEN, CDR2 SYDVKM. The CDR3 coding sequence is TGTGCCAGCAGTTTCATCCGGGCCCAAGAGACCCAGTACTTC. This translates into CASSFIRAQETQYF. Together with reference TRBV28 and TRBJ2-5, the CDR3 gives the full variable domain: DVKVTQSSRYLVKRTGEKVFLECVQDMDHENMFWYRQDPGLGLRLIYFSYDVKMKEKGDIPEGYSVSREKKERFSLILESASTNQTSMYLCASSFIRAQETQYFGPGTRLLVL.

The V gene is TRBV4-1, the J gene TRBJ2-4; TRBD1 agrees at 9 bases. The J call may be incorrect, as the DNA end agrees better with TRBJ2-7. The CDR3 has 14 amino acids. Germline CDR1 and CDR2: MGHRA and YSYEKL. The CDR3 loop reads CASSQGDRAGEQYF. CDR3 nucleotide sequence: TGCGCCAGCAGCCAAGGGGACAGGGCGGGCGAGCAGTACTTC.

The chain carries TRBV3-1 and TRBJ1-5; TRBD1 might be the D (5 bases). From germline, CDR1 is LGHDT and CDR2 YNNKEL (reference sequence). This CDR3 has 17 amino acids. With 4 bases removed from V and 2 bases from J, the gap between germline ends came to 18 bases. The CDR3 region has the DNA TGTGCCAGCAGCCCGTCCACCCTGGGGGTAGGCAATCAGCCCCAGCATTTT. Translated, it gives CASSPSTLGVGNQPQHF.

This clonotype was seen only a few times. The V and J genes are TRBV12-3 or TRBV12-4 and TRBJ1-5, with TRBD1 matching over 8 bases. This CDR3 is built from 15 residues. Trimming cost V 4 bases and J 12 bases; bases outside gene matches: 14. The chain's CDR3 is CASSSKDRAKSVQHF. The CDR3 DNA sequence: TGTGCCAGCAGTTCGAAGGACAGGGCTAAGTCCGTCCAGCATTTT.

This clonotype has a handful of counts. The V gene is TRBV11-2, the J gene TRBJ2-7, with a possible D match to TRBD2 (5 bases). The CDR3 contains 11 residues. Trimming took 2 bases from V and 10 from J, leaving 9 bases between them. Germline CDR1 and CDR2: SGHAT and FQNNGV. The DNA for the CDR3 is TGTGCCAGCAGCTTATCGGACTCCCAGTACTTC. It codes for CASSLSDSQYF.

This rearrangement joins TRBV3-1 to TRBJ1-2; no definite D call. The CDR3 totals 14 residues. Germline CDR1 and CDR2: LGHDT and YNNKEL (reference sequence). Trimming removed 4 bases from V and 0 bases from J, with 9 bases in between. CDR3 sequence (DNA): TGTGCCAGCAGCCGCTTCTCTTCTAACTATGGCTACACCTTC. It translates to CASSRFSSNYGYTF.

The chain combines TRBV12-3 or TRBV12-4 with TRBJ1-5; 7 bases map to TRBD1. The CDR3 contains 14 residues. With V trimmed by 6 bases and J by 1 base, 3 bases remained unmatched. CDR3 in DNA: TGTGCCAGCAGCGGGACAGCGAGCAATCAGCCCCAGCATTTT. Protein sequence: CASSGTASNQPQHF.

The CDR3 is CASSWDTVEKLFF. The CDR3 bases are TGTGCCAGCTCATGGGACACGGTTGAAAAACTGTTTTTT. The V and J genes are TRBV18 and TRBJ1-4, with TRBD1 as a possible D gene (6 bases). Germline values: CDR1 KGHSH, CDR2 LQKENI. V gave up 5 bases and J gave up 7 bases, with 11 bases separating them. This CDR3 is built from 13 residues.

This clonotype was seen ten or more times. The CDR3 sequence is CASSSNYGYTF. The CDR3 DNA follows: TGTGCCAGCAGTTCTAACTATGGCTACACCTTC. This rearrangement joins TRBV28 to TRBJ1-2; D not resolved. Germline loops: CDR1 MDHEN, CDR2 SYDVKM. The CDR3 runs 11 residues. V shed 4 bases and J shed 0 bases, with 0 bases lying between them.

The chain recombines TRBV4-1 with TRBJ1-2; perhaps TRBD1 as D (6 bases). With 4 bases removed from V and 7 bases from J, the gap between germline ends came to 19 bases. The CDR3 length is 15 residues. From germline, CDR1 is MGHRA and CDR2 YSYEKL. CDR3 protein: CASSPGQGMRAGYTF. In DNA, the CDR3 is TGCGCCAGCAGCCCGGGACAAGGGATGCGGGCTGGCTACACCTTC.

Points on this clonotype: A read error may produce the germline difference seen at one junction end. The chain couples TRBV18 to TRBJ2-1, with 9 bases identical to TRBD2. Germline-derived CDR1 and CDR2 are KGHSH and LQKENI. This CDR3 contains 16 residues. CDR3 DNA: TGTGCCTGCTCAATTAGCGGGGGAATCTCCTACAATGAGCAGTTCTTC. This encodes CACSISGGISYNEQFF.